This TCR beta chain was recovered during a study of T cells of healthy individuals. A single record per CDR3 protein comes from TCRdb applying MiXCR to the 5' RACE reads. The sample has 60,000 to 80,000 distinct CDR3 sequences, around 15% seen once; the top ten hold less than 6%. The germline gives CDR1 SGHRS, CDR2 YFSETQ. V shed 4 bases and J 0 bases; nucleotides not matched to a gene: 7. The CDR3 contains 15 residues. The chain combines TRBV5-1 with TRBJ2-7, with TRBD2 identical over 7 bases. This clonotype was obtained from a human donor in good health. The CDR3 coding sequence is TGCGCCAGCAGCCAAAGCGGGACTTTCTCCTACGAGCAGTACTTC. Translating it yields CASSQSGTFSYEQYF.